This T cell receptor (beta chain) was recovered during a study of cytomegalovirus exposure and HLA in healthy donors. Findings and limits, study-wide: A link between a missense DCLRE1C variant and TCR beta V- and J-gene trimming emerged from a later analysis. Certain sequence variants were highly shared and formed a cluster, and this cluster was likely a sequencing artifact.

Both 60 Vbeta primers and 13 Jbeta primers went into the PCR. The assay was immunoSEQ multiplex PCR, and TCRdb's table has in-frame clones only and misses some. The table includes 100,000 to 150,000 clones, about 80% detected once. Germline values: CDR1 MGHRA, CDR2 YSYEKL. The CDR3 loop spans 13 amino acids. Unmatched junction bases numbered 9, after V lost 5 bases and J lost 10 bases. With respect to this clone: The antigen remains unidentified.

The sample consisted of PBMCs. The clonotype comes from a boy younger than 10 in good health and CMV-seronegative. The chain links TRBV4-1 to TRBJ1-2, with 8 bases fitting TRBD1. The CDR3 nucleotides read TGCGCCAGCAGCACCGCAGGGGGCGAGAACTACACCTTC. Amino acid sequence: CASSTAGGENYTF.